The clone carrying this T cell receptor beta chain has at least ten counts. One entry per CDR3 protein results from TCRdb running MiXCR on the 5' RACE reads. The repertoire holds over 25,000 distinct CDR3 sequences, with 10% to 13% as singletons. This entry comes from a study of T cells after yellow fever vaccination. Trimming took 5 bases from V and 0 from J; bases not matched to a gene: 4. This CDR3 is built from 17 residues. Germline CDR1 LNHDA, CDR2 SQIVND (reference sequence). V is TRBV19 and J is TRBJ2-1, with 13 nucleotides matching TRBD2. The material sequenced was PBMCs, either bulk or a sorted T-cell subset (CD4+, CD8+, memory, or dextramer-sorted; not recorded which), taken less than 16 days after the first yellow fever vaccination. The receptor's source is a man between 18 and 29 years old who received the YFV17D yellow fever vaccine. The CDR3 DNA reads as TGTGCCAGTAGTCTGCGGACTAGCGGGGGCTCCTACAATGAGCAGTTCTTC. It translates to CASSLRTSGGSYNEQFF.